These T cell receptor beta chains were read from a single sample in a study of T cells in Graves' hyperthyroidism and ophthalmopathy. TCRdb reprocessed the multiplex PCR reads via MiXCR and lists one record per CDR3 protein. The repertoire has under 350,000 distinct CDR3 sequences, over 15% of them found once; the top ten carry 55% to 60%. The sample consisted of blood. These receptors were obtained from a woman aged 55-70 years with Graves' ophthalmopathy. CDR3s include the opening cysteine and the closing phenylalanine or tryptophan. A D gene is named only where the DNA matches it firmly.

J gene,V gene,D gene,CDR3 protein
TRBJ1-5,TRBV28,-,CASSSSPGLGSTGDQPQHF
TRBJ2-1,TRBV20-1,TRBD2,CSARFGGSLNEQFF
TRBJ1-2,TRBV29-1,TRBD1,CSVIGQGGYTF
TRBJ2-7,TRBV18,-,CASSPGTLDYEQYF
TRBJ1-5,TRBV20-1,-,CSARERGIRASNQPQHF
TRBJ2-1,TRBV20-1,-,CSARGSKYNEQFF
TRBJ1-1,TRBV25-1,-,CASSLGHYTEAFF
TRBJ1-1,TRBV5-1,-,CASSLVAGDMNTEAFF
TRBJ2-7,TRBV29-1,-,CSGVEAYEQYF
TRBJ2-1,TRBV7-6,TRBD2,CASSLGRFGLAGVSGDEQFF
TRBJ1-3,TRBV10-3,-,CAIKGGSGNTIYF
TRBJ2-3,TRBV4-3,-,CASSQDREGWGTDTQYF
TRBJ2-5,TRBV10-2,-,CASKRDSQETQYF
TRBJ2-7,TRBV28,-,CASRDRTYEQYF
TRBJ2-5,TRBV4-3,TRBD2,CASSRVYGGGRVGETQYF
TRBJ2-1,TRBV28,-,CASRPPSRSHNEQFF
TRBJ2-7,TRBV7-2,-,CASSLGFGYEQYF